This record looks at one TCR beta chain sequence and its context. This sample is part of a study of T cells in Graves' hyperthyroidism and ophthalmopathy. Researchers barred patients who had uncontrolled infection, other autoimmune disease, pregnancy or lactation. Isolation of PBMCs was performed on about 9.9 ml fresh peripheral blood. Amplification of TCR beta CDR3 regions used RNA as the template. HTBI primers drove first-round RT-PCR of the TCR CDR3. TCRdb used MiXCR to reprocess the multiplex PCR reads, holding one entry per CDR3 protein. This table has hundreds of thousands of distinct CDR3 sequences, about 19% appearing once. The sample taken for sequencing was blood. The receptor was derived from a woman between 50 and 59 years old with Graves' hyperthyroidism that later progressed to Graves' ophthalmopathy.

CDR3 sequence (DNA): TGTGCCAGCAGTGAAAATGGAATAACGCAGTATTTT. Translation: CASSENGITQYF. The rearrangement joins TRBV6-1 to TRBJ2-3; D is unclear. Germline loops: CDR1 MNHNS, CDR2 SASEGT. The ends were cut back, 2 bases at V and 9 bases at J, with 9 bases in the middle. The CDR3 is 12 amino acids.